These T cell receptor beta chains were read from a single sample in a study of shared clonotypes between healthy human individuals. Profiling relied on immunoSEQ multiplex PCR, and the TCRdb table lists in-frame clones only, not all of them. The data hold around 2,000,000 clones, with 85% to 95% observed a single time. Sequencing was carried out using naive CD8+ T cells from PBMCs. The receptors originated from a young man in good health. Some clones in this sample may be carry-over from other donors' samples. CDR3s leave out the opening cysteine and the closing phenylalanine or tryptophan. Not all rows give a size; the values are once, few, many and, for expanded clones, a class.

j_call	clone_size	v_call	cdr3_aa
TRBJ1-3	once	TRBV15	ATSTGTGGFFSGNTIY
TRBJ2-7	.	TRBV7-9	ASSTLGTSGNYEQY
TRBJ1-1	.	TRBV27	ASSFVRAGKLTEAF
TRBJ2-7	.	TRBV27	ASSLLSRGAEQY
TRBJ2-7	.	TRBV7-8	ASSAPSGRTYEQY
TRBJ2-7	.	TRBV19	ASSIGRRGHEQY
TRBJ2-5	once	TRBV29-1	SVEGLAPEETQY
TRBJ2-5	.	TRBV10-3	AISESGDDQETQY
TRBJ2-3	.	TRBV28	ASTLGARADTQY
TRBJ2-3	.	TRBV7-9	ASSLVWDSSHTDTQY
TRBJ2-7	.	TRBV29-1	SVVDRQGAREQY
TRBJ2-7	.	TRBV9	ASSPRLAEDEQY
TRBJ2-2	.	TRBV5-1	ASSPRWEGYTGELF
TRBJ2-2	.	TRBV7-9	ASSSYSTGELF
TRBJ2-7	.	TRBV6-5	ASSYLGPNYEQY
TRBJ2-2	.	TRBV27	ASSERIQGAGTGELF
TRBJ1-5	.	TRBV28	ASSLPAFNQPQH
TRBJ2-7	.	TRBV16	ASSRGNEQY
TRBJ2-7	.	TRBV7-9	ASSEPTDEQY
TRBJ2-1	.	TRBV29-1	SARTGEGGEQF
TRBJ2-7	.	TRBV13	ASSDSGAGSREQY